This passage covers 7 T cell receptor beta chains from one sample sequenced in a study of control samples from healthy donors and cancer patients. Assay used: immunoSEQ multiplex PCR; TCRdb lists only in-frame clones, some missing. The table records some 120,000 clones, about 95% of them present only once. Input material: blood. Source of these receptors: a man aged 25 to 40 in good health.

V and J are TRBV18 and TRBJ1-2; D ambiguous. The V gene's germline CDR1 is KGHSH and CDR2 LQKENI. This CDR3 spans 14 amino acids. The V gene lost 2 bases and the J gene lost 8 bases, with 15 bases spanning the gap. The CDR3: CASSPMASQSGYTF. DNA for the CDR3: TGTGCCAGCTCACCAATGGCCAGCCAGAGCGGCTACACCTTC.

The chain combines TRBV15 with TRBJ2-3; no clear D. Trimming stripped 1 base from V and 2 bases from J, with 7 bases between. The CDR3 length is 14 residues. Germline V gives CDR1 LNHNV, CDR2 YYDKDF (reference sequence). The CDR3: CATSRVGVTDTQYF. In nucleotides, the CDR3 is TGTGCCACCAGCAGAGTTGGGGTCACAGATACGCAGTATTTT.

This chain uses TRBV7-9 with TRBJ1-2; D is possibly TRBD1 (5 bases). The ends were cut back, 3 bases at V and 9 bases at J, with 11 bases in the middle. Per germline, CDR1 SEHNR and CDR2 FQNEAQ (reference sequence). The CDR3 length is 12 residues. The CDR3 DNA sequence: TGTGCCAGCAGCTTGAAGGGGACGAGCTACACCTTC. Translating gives CASSLKGTSYTF. Complete variable domain (other parts from reference TRBV7-9 and TRBJ1-2): DTGVSQNPRHKITKRGQNVTFRCDPISEHNRLYWYRQTLGQGPEFLTYFQNEAQLEKSRLLSDRFSAERPKGSFSTLEIQRTEQGDSAMYLCASSLKGTSYTFGSGTRLTVV.

The rearrangement joins TRBV28 to TRBJ1-1; D is ambiguous. CDR1 and CDR2 (germline): MDHEN, SYDVKM. V shed 1 base and J shed 6 bases, with 18 bases lying between them. There are 16 residues in the CDR3. The CDR3 coding sequence is TGTGCCAGCAGTTTATTAAGTTTACGATTCGCGGCTGAAGCTTTCTTT. The encoded protein is CASSLLSLRFAAEAFF.

The CDR3: CASSSGQGNSGNTIYF. For the CDR3, the DNA is TGTGCCAGCAGCTCAGGACAGGGCAACTCTGGAAACACCATATATTTT. V gene TRBV7-9 combines with J gene TRBJ1-3; 8 nucleotides agree with TRBD1. CDR1 and CDR2 from the germline V gene are SEHNR and FQNEAQ (reference sequence). The V gene end was trimmed by 4 bases and the J gene end by 0 bases; junction bases not matched to a gene: 5. The CDR3 runs to 16 residues.

This chain connects TRBV15 to TRBJ1-2, with 7 bases lining up with TRBD1. The CDR3 extends over 15 amino acids. CDR1 and CDR2 (germline): LNHNV, YYDKDF (reference sequence). The ends lost 1 base at V and 3 bases at J; junction bases unmatched: 5. The CDR3, as DNA: TGTGCCACCAGCAGAGCAGGGGGAAAGGACTATGGCTACACCTTC. Its protein is CATSRAGGKDYGYTF.

The chain uses TRBV2 and TRBJ2-1, with TRBD1 matching over 9 bases. CDR1 is SNHLY and CDR2 is FYNNEI in the germline V gene. This CDR3 region has 15 residues. The ends lost 1 base at V and 9 bases at J; junction bases unmatched: 7. This chain's CDR3 is CASSEGGTGLGEQFF. In nucleotides, the CDR3 is TGTGCCAGCAGTGAAGGAGGGACAGGGCTGGGTGAGCAGTTCTTC.